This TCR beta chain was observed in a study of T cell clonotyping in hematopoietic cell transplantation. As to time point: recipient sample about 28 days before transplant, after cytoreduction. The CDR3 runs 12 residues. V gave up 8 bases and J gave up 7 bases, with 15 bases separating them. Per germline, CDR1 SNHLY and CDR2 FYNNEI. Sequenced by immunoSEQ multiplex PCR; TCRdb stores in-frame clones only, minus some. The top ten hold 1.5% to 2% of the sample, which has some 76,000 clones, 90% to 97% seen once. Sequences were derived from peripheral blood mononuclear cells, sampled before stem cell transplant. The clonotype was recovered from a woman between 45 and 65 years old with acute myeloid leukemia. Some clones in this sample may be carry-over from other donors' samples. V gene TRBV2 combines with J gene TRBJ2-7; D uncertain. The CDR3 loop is CASGRIGSEQYF. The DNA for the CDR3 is TGTGCCAGCGGTCGCATTGGGTCTGAGCAGTACTTC.